Described below is a single TCR beta chain sequence and its context. What it binds is unknown. The V end was cut by 7 bases, the J end by 1 base, with 11 bases between. In germline, CDR1 is MGHDK, CDR2 SYGVNS. CDR3 length: 13 residues. This record belongs to a study of T cell repertoires in ileal Crohn's disease. Study-wide results and limits: Active smokers at surgery had more clonal expansions than non-smokers.

Surgical specimens yielded lamina propria lymphocytes, which were density-gradient separated and then sorted. Adults with ileal or ileocolonic Crohn's disease and an indication for resection were eligible. TCRdb's table, derived via immunoSEQ multiplex PCR, lists solely in-frame clones and lacks some. The sample has 1,000 to 1,300 clones, 75% to 90% seen once. The chain links TRBV25-1 to TRBJ2-7; D is unresolved. Sequences were obtained from CD4+ T cells sorted from the ileum. This clonotype was obtained from an adult with Crohn's disease. The CDR3 coding sequence is TGTGCCAGCAATCCGGGTAGGTCCTACGAGCAGTACTTC. As protein: CASNPGRSYEQYF.